These 24 T cell receptor beta chains were sequenced from one sample in a study of Ad26.COV2.S vaccination and SARS-CoV-2 variants. The method was immunoSEQ multiplex PCR; TCRdb's version includes in-frame clones alone and lacks a portion of them. This sample has under 400,000 clones; over 75% occur once, and the top ten carry around 3.6%. As for treatment: roughly 19 received Ad26.COV2.S at low or high dose, single or two shots; about 5 received placebo; per-sample allocation not given. Samples analyzed were those drawn on day 63 after the first vaccine or placebo injection. Sequences were derived from peripheral blood, sampled in a trial of Ad26.COV2.S vaccine versus placebo. Receptors originate from a person aged 18-65 years who received the Ad26.COV2.S COVID-19 vaccine or a placebo.

The chain has TRBV11-2 and TRBJ1-1; D ambiguous. The CDR3 is 12 amino acids. Per germline, CDR1 SGHAT and CDR2 FQNNGV. The V end was cut by 0 bases, the J end by 4 bases, with 3 bases between. CDR3 sequence (DNA): TGTGCCAGCAGCTTAGATATCACTGAAGCTTTCTTT. Its protein is CASSLDITEAFF.

This chain links TRBV6-5 with TRBJ2-5, with a weak D call TRBD1 (7 bases). This CDR3 has 14 residues. V lost 5 bases, J lost 3 bases, and 13 bases lay in between. Germline CDR1 reads MNHEY; CDR2 reads SVGAGI. The CDR3 is CASSRIRGEETQYF. CDR3 in DNA: TGTGCCAGCAGTAGAATCAGGGGGGAAGAGACCCAGTACTTC.

The rearrangement joins TRBV2 to TRBJ2-7; 12 bases are a match to TRBD1. CDR3 size: 15 residues. The V and J ends lost 5 bases and 5 bases, in that order; junction bases with no gene match: 7. Germline CDR1 SNHLY, CDR2 FYNNEI. The CDR3 DNA reads TGTGCCAGCAGTCCCCGGGACAGGGGGCTTCACGAGCAGTACTTC. Its protein is CASSPRDRGLHEQYF.

CDR3 in amino acids: CASSRAGGSSPGPQHF. CDR3 DNA sequence: TGTGCCAGCAGCCGCGCGGGGGGGTCATCCCCAGGGCCCCAGCATTTT. The chain links TRBV11-2 to TRBJ1-5; TRBD1 might be the D (5 bases). Germline V gene sequence: CDR1 SGHAT, CDR2 FQNNGV. CDR3 length equals 16 residues. V was shortened by 5 bases and J by 9 bases, with 23 bases between the two germline ends.

J is TRBJ2-1 and V is TRBV6-4, with 9 bases that match TRBD1. The CDR3 is 14 residues long. Germline loops: CDR1 MRHNA, CDR2 SNTAGT. V dropped 5 bases and J dropped 6; count of bases not matched to a gene: 5. CDR3 residues: CASSPGQGINEQFF. CDR3 nucleotides: TGTGCCAGCAGTCCGGGACAGGGAATCAATGAGCAGTTCTTC.

The CDR3 bases are TGCGCCAGCAGCTCGAATAGCGGGGGGGAGACCCAGTACTTC. Translating gives CASSSNSGGETQYF. The gene calls are TRBV5-1 and TRBJ2-5; TRBD2 matches at 10 bases. Germline-derived CDR1 and CDR2 are SGHRS and YFSETQ. The junction had 4 bases not matched to a gene; V was cut back by 3 bases and J by 5 bases. This CDR3 is 14 amino acids long.

This chain connects TRBV3-1 (or the pseudogene TRBV3-2) to TRBJ2-7; 8 nucleotides match TRBD1. V lost 5 bases and J lost 2; bases outside the gene matches: 5. The CDR3 totals 14 residues. CDR1 is LGHDT, CDR2 YNNKEL, per germline (reference sequence). CDR3 amino acids: CASSNTGGTYEQYF. The CDR3 coding sequence is TGTGCCAGCAGCAATACAGGGGGGACCTACGAGCAGTACTTC.

Only one count was recorded for this clone. This chain joins TRBV5-1 and TRBJ1-4; 7 bases are shared with TRBD1. Germline V CDR1 and CDR2: SGHRS, YFSETQ. The ends lost 2 bases at V and 3 bases at J; junction bases unmatched: 4. The CDR3 length is 15 residues. The CDR3, as DNA: TGCGCCAGCAGCTTCGGACAGGTACCTAATGAAAAACTGTTTTTT. Translated, it gives CASSFGQVPNEKLFF.

This rearrangement joins TRBV6-2 or TRBV6-3 to TRBJ2-7, with TRBD1 as a possible D gene (5 bases). V lost 6 bases to trimming and J lost 0 bases, with 18 bases between them. CDR3 length: 16 residues. CDR1 is MNHEY, CDR2 SVGEGT, per germline. CDR3 amino acids: CASSLQSGASSYEQYF. For the CDR3, the DNA is TGTGCCAGCAGCCTCCAGAGTGGGGCAAGCTCCTACGAGCAGTACTTC.

This clone occurred once. This chain joins TRBV4-1 and TRBJ2-7; possible D gene TRBD2, 5 bases. V lost 3 bases to trimming and J lost 0 bases, with 15 bases between them. The CDR3 contains 16 residues. CDR1 MGHRA and CDR2 YSYEKL come from the germline V gene. The CDR3 DNA sequence: TGCGCCAGCAGCCAGCCCCACGGGGAGCTCTCCTACGAGCAGTACTTC. Protein product: CASSQPHGELSYEQYF.

This rearrangement joins TRBV21-1 to TRBJ1-6. TRBV21-1 is noted as a pseudogene. There are 15 residues in the CDR3. CDR3 nucleotides: TGTGCCAGCAGCCTCAACTCGCCCTATAATTCACCCCTCCACTTT. It codes for CASSLNSPYNSPLHF.

The V and J genes are TRBV4-1 and TRBJ1-2; possible D gene TRBD1, 5 bases. V dropped 4 bases and J dropped 1 base, with 16 bases sitting between them. Per germline, CDR1 MGHRA and CDR2 YSYEKL. This CDR3 comprises 16 residues. The CDR3, as DNA: TGCGCCAGCAGCCCTCTCAGGGCCCCACTTAACTATGGCTACACCTTC. Translating it yields CASSPLRAPLNYGYTF.

The J gene is TRBJ2-4, the V gene TRBV15; 8 bases are shared with TRBD1. Germline V lookup: CDR1 LNHNV, CDR2 YYDKDF (reference sequence). With V trimmed by 4 bases and J by 5 bases, 4 bases remained unmatched. This CDR3 has 14 amino acids. CDR3 coding DNA: TGTGCCACCAGCACTAGGACAGGGCAAAACATTCAGTACTTC. Protein: CATSTRTGQNIQYF.

J is TRBJ2-4 and V is TRBV20-1; possibly TRBD2 for D (5 bases). Trimming took 3 bases from V and 6 from J, leaving 18 bases between them. This CDR3 comprises 15 residues. In germline, CDR1 is DFQATT, CDR2 SNEGSKA (reference sequence). The CDR3 spells CSASDSATRGNIQYF. CDR3 DNA sequence: TGCAGTGCTAGTGATTCGGCTACTAGAGGAAACATTCAGTACTTC.

This clone was seen a few times. V gene TRBV9 combines with J gene TRBJ1-5; D possibly corresponds to TRBD1 (5 bases). CDR1 is SGDLS and CDR2 is YYNGEE in the germline V gene. Trimming shortened V by 0 bases and J by 3 bases, and 10 bases separated the two germline ends. CDR3 length: 15 residues. The CDR3 sequence: CASSVGQGFNQPQHF. DNA for the CDR3: TGTGCCAGCAGCGTAGGGCAGGGCTTCAATCAGCCCCAGCATTTT.

This CDR3 is CASSPRQGETGELFF. In DNA, the CDR3 is TGTGCCAGCTCACCACGACAGGGAGAAACCGGGGAGCTGTTTTTT. The gene calls are TRBV18 and TRBJ2-2; 7 bases line up with TRBD1. The germline CDR1 and CDR2 sequences are KGHSH and LQKENI. This CDR3 spans 15 amino acids. V lost 1 base, J lost 5 bases, and 4 bases stayed unmatched.

Turning to this clone: Other DNA sequences in this sample translate to the same CDR3. The J gene is TRBJ2-7, the V gene TRBV4-1; D possibly corresponds to TRBD1 (6 bases). Trimming took 0 bases from V and 3 from J, leaving 12 bases between them. The CDR3 covers 15 residues. Per germline, CDR1 MGHRA and CDR2 YSYEKL. CDR3 loop: CASSQDEGTLYEQYF. CDR3 in DNA: TGCGCCAGCAGCCAAGATGAGGGGACACTCTACGAGCAGTACTTC.

The chain joins TRBV6-5 to TRBJ1-1; the match to TRBD1 covers 7 bases. The CDR3 consists of 14 residues. Unmatched junction bases numbered 7, after V lost 5 bases and J lost 4 bases. Germline V gene lookup returns CDR1 MNHEY and CDR2 SVGAGI. This CDR3 is CASSMTNRGTEAFF. CDR3 DNA: TGTGCCAGCAGTATGACGAACAGGGGCACTGAAGCTTTCTTT.

J is TRBJ2-3 and V is TRBV7-9, with D uncertain. The CDR3 spans 14 residues. The germline V gene encodes CDR1 SEHNR and CDR2 FQNEAQ (reference sequence). Trimming removed 3 bases at V and 0 bases at J, with 7 bases between. The CDR3 DNA follows: TGTGCCAGCAGCTTGCAGGCCAGCACAGATACGCAGTATTTT. Protein: CASSLQASTDTQYF.

The rearrangement joins TRBV4-2 to TRBJ1-3; D gene unclear. V lost 0 bases, J lost 8 bases, and 23 bases lay in between. This CDR3 spans 18 amino acids. Per germline, CDR1 LGHNA and CDR2 YNFKEQ. CDR3 amino acids: CASSQEVARRRLGDTIYF. CDR3 in DNA: TGTGCCAGCAGCCAAGAGGTAGCGAGGCGACGGCTCGGGGACACCATATATTTT.

The chain carries TRBV3-1 (or the pseudogene TRBV3-2) and TRBJ2-7; TRBD1 agrees at 9 bases. This CDR3 is built from 15 residues. V shed 4 bases and J 1 base; nucleotides not matched to a gene: 5. Germline V gives CDR1 LGHDT, CDR2 YNNKEL (reference sequence). The CDR3: CASSRYGTGSYEQYF. The CDR3 DNA reads TGTGCCAGCAGCCGCTACGGGACAGGGTCCTACGAGCAGTACTTC.

The chain recombines TRBV4-2 with TRBJ2-1; 13 nucleotides agree with TRBD2. J gave up 9 bases and V 3 bases, and 11 bases lay outside the gene matches. Germline V gives CDR1 LGHNA, CDR2 YNFKEQ. This CDR3 has 17 amino acids. The CDR3 sequence: CASSQALTSGGSVEQFF. The DNA for the CDR3 is TGTGCCAGCAGCCAGGCCCTGACTAGCGGGGGGTCGGTTGAGCAGTTCTTC.

The chain combines TRBV7-2 with TRBJ1-5, with unresolved D. The CDR3 spans 16 residues. V lost 1 base and J 0 bases, leaving 10 bases between the germline ends. Germline CDR1 SGHTA, CDR2 FQGNSA. CDR3: CASSLELGYSNQPQHF. The DNA of the CDR3 is TGTGCCAGCAGCTTAGAATTGGGATATAGCAATCAGCCCCAGCATTTT.

The chain uses TRBV5-1 and TRBJ2-3; a weak D match, TRBD2 (5 bases). V was shortened by 0 bases and J by 3 bases, with 26 bases between the two germline ends. The CDR3 runs 20 residues. Germline V gene sequence: CDR1 SGHRS, CDR2 YFSETQ. CDR3 protein: CASSLALYQTDFLGTDTQYF. As DNA, the CDR3 is TGCGCCAGCAGCTTGGCCTTATATCAGACGGACTTTCTGGGGACAGATACGCAGTATTTT. The full variable domain, completed using reference TRBV5-1 and TRBJ2-3, is KAGVTQTPRYLIKTRGQQVTLSCSPISGHRSVSWYQQTPGQGLQFLFEYFSETQRNKGNFPGRFSGRQFSNSRSEMNVSTLELGDSALYLCASSLALYQTDFLGTDTQYFGPGTRLTVL.